This T cell receptor beta chain was recorded in a study of blood T cell repertoires in COVID-19. Looking at the study overall: COVID-19 samples collected from the United States, Italy and Spain covered acute and convalescent phases. The cDNA or gDNA used as material had been derived from T cells, B-cell-depleted T cells, or PBMCs.

In the original analysis: Estimates of nucleated cell counts were drawn from the amplification of reference gene primers. Profiling relied on immunoSEQ multiplex PCR, and the TCRdb table lists in-frame clones only, not all of them. The DNA gave D and trimming, while V, J and clone size come from that table. In the table there are about 300,000 clones, about nine tenths of which are singletons. Sequenced sample: peripheral blood. The receptor comes from a woman aged 40 to 50 who had recovered from COVID-19.

CDR3 nucleotide sequence: TGCAGCGGAGTTAACACTGAAGCTTTCTTT. Translating gives CSGVNTEAFF. V is TRBV29-1 and J is TRBJ1-1; D remains unclear. The CDR3 consists of 10 residues. The V and J ends lost 7 bases and 2 bases respectively, with 5 bases between them. CDR1 and CDR2 (germline): SQVTM, ANQGSEA.